A single sample is the source of the 10 T cell receptor beta chains below, sequenced in a study of vaccination and CD4 T cells after COVID-19 (dated by TCRdb to about 2022). No antigen has been identified for these receptors. The library was obtained by PCR. Instrument used: Illumina iSeq 100. TCR sequencing of DNA from cultured CD4+ T cells used the Oncomine TCR Beta short-read assay at the Johns Hopkins FTIC core. TCRdb itself trimmed the public reads at Q25 with fastp, ran MiXCR and retained productive beta chains. Rows matching on CDR3 protein sequence are summarized as one entry with the most common DNA and genes. The sample table contains 15,000 to 20,000 distinct CDR3 sequences; only one count was recorded for around two fifths of them. The biggest ten clones account for roughly 6.1% of the sample. The sample's treatment or condition label is to be understood as: roughly 11-day PBMC culture with coronavirus spike peptide pools or control peptides (ViraFEST assay).

The material sequenced was CD4+ T cells from blood, cultured in vitro, taken before SARS-CoV-2 vaccination. The receptors were sampled from a human donor who had recovered from COVID-19.

This clonotype occurred a few times. The chain joins TRBV6-1 to TRBJ1-5; TRBD1 agrees at 7 bases. The CDR3 consists of 13 residues. V lost 0 bases, J lost 11 bases, and 4 bases stayed unmatched. Germline values: CDR1 MNHNS, CDR2 SASEGT. CDR3 amino acids: CASSEAGQGAQHF. As DNA, the CDR3 is TGTGCCAGCAGTGAAGCTGGGCAGGGGGCCCAGCATTTT.

The chain links TRBV20-1 to TRBJ2-3, with D hard to call. The CDR3 loop spans 15 amino acids. V was trimmed by 0 bases and J by 0 bases, leaving 10 bases between them. Germline lookup yields CDR1 DFQATT and CDR2 SNEGSKA (reference sequence). For the CDR3, the DNA is TGCAGTGCTAGAGATCTTCGAGGTAGCACAGATACGCAGTATTTT. It is translated as CSARDLRGSTDTQYF.

This clonotype has more than one count but fewer than ten. The chain recombines TRBV2 with TRBJ1-1; D call uncertain. The CDR3 has 17 residues. V shed 6 bases and J shed 0 bases, with 20 bases lying between them. In germline, CDR1 is SNHLY, CDR2 FYNNEI. The CDR3 DNA reads as TGTGCCAGCAGCGCACCCGGGTCCACCTCTATGAACACTGAAGCTTTCTTT. The encoded protein is CASSAPGSTSMNTEAFF.

The chain couples TRBV7-9 to TRBJ1-6; a possible D gene is TRBD1 (6 bases). CDR1 and CDR2 (germline): SEHNR, FQNEAQ (reference sequence). CDR3 length: 15 amino acids. Trimming cost V 5 bases and J 9 bases, with 17 bases left between them. For the CDR3, the DNA is TGTGCCAGCAGCGCCCCTCGACAGGTTCTTTCACCCCTCCACTTT. Its translation: CASSAPRQVLSPLHF.

This clonotype was seen more than once but under ten times. The chain recombines TRBV20-1 with TRBJ2-5, with D unclear. The CDR3 contains 15 residues. Trimming cost V 3 bases and J 1 base, with 15 bases left between them. CDR1 is DFQATT and CDR2 is SNEGSKA in the germline V gene (reference sequence). The CDR3 coding sequence is TGCAGTGCTAGTACGCGAGCTTCCCCCCAAGAGACCCAGTACTTC. Its translation: CSASTRASPQETQYF.

This clonotype occurred a few times. V is TRBV7-8 and J is TRBJ1-1; D might be TRBD1 (5 bases). The germline gives CDR1 SGHVS, CDR2 FQNEAQ. Trimming took off 7 bases at V and 5 bases at J, with 23 bases between the two ends. The length of the CDR3 is 16 residues. The CDR3, as DNA: TGTGCCAGCACCCCAGGGACGGAGCGTCGGGGGACTGAAGCTTTCTTT. Its protein product is CASTPGTERRGTEAFF.

The chain couples TRBV29-1 to TRBJ2-5; 9 bases are a match to TRBD2. Germline CDR1 and CDR2: SQVTM and ANQGSEA. V trimming: 7 bases; J trimming: 4 bases; junction bases outside the gene matches: 7. This CDR3 contains 13 residues. The chain's CDR3 is CSAAGTSRETQYF. In DNA, the CDR3 is TGCAGCGCTGCCGGGACTAGCCGAGAGACCCAGTACTTC.

For this clonotype: This may be a read error, as it is one base from a much larger clone. This sequence joins TRBV7-2 and TRBJ1-5; TRBD1 matches at 11 bases. CDR1 and CDR2 from the germline V gene are SGHTA and FQGNSA. With V trimmed by 5 bases and J by 3 bases, 3 bases remained unmatched. The CDR3 is 15 amino acids. The CDR3 DNA reads TGTGCCAGCAGCGTAGGACAGGGGGCCAATCAGCCCCAGCATTTT. Protein: CASSVGQGANQPQHF.

This clonotype was picked up a small number of times. The chain joins TRBV7-9 to TRBJ2-3; D gene ambiguous. CDR3 length: 13 residues. The V and J ends lost 0 bases and 10 bases respectively, with 11 bases between them. In germline, CDR1 is SEHNR, CDR2 FQNEAQ (reference sequence). In DNA, the CDR3 is TGTGCCAGCAGCTTAGCGAGTAGGGAATCGCAGTATTTT. Protein: CASSLASRESQYF.

This clonotype was detected only a few times. The V call is TRBV12-3 or TRBV12-4, the J call TRBJ2-5, with D unresolved. There are 12 residues in the CDR3. V was shortened by 5 bases and J by 3 bases, with 7 bases between the two germline ends. This CDR3 is CASSENKETQYF. The CDR3 bases are TGTGCCAGCAGTGAGAACAAAGAGACCCAGTACTTC.